One sample yielded the 13 T cell receptor beta chains listed below, sequenced in a study of T cell changes during pregnancy in multiple sclerosis. Here immunoSEQ multiplex PCR was the method, and the copy in TCRdb shows in-frame clones only, minus some. The sample records roughly 40,000 clones, roughly 90% being singletons. The sequenced sample was CD8+ T cells from peripheral blood mononuclear cells, obtained in the first trimester of pregnancy. The receptors were gathered from a female donor with multiple sclerosis, enrolled in a pregnancy study.

This chain uses TRBV9 with TRBJ2-5; TRBD2 matches at 11 bases. The V gene's germline CDR1 is SGDLS and CDR2 YYNGEE. The CDR3 is made up of 18 amino acids. With 2 bases clipped from V and 5 bases from J, the junction kept 14 bases outside the gene matches. The CDR3 protein is CASSVGPLSGGAWETQYF. The CDR3 nucleotides are TGTGCCAGCAGCGTGGGCCCTCTTAGCGGGGGGGCCTGGGAGACCCAGTACTTC.

The J gene is TRBJ1-5, the V gene TRBV6-5; 8 nucleotides align to TRBD1. The CDR3 has 13 amino acids. Germline CDR1 and CDR2: MNHEY and SVGAGI. Trimming cost V 5 bases and J 5 bases; bases outside gene matches: 2. The CDR3 region is CASSPGQDQPQHF. As DNA, the CDR3 is TGTGCCAGCAGTCCGGGACAGGATCAGCCCCAGCATTTT.

The V call is TRBV29-1, the J call TRBJ1-5, with D possibly TRBD1 on 6 matching bases. Germline CDR1 reads SQVTM; CDR2 reads ANQGSEA. This CDR3 is built from 11 residues. V gave up 5 bases and J gave up 15 bases, with 17 bases separating them. CDR3 sequence reads: CSVFTGTLWHF. For the CDR3, the DNA is TGCAGCGTTTTTACAGGGACATTGTGGCATTTT. Supplemented by reference TRBV29-1 and TRBJ1-5, the full variable domain reads SAVISQKPSRDICQRGTSLTIQCQVDSQVTMMFWYRQQPGQSLTLIATANQGSEATYESGFVIDKFPISRPNLTFSTLTVSNMSPEDSSIYLCSVFTGTLWHFGDGTRLSIL.

J is TRBJ2-5 and V is TRBV5-1; 12 nucleotides line up with TRBD2. The CDR3 sequence is 18 residues long. Germline loops: CDR1 SGHRS, CDR2 YFSETQ. With V trimmed by 3 bases and J by 5 bases, 14 bases remained unmatched. DNA of the CDR3: TGCGCCAGCAGCTCATGGATTCTAGCGGGGGGGAGAGAGGAGACCCAGTACTTC. It encodes CASSSWILAGGREETQYF.

This chain joins TRBV7-3 and TRBJ2-7; D unclear. CDR1 SGHTA and CDR2 FQGTGA come from the germline V gene. The CDR3 totals 18 residues. Trimming shortened V by 0 bases and J by 1 base, and 19 bases separated the two germline ends. CDR3 DNA: TGTGCCAGCAGCTTAACCATTTGCAGAATCCTTTCTTCCTACGAGCAGTACTTC. Translating it yields CASSLTICRILSSYEQYF.

This chain joins TRBV7-9 and TRBJ1-1; D unresolved. The CDR3 length is 14 residues. Trimming shortened V by 5 bases and J by 3 bases, and 13 bases separated the two germline ends. Germline V CDR1 and CDR2: SEHNR, FQNEAQ (reference sequence). The CDR3 protein is CASSTLTVDTEAFF. CDR3 DNA: TGTGCCAGCAGCACGCTTACAGTGGACACTGAAGCTTTCTTT.

The rearrangement links TRBV5-4 to TRBJ1-2, with 10 bases lining up with TRBD1. V lost 0 bases to trimming and J lost 4 bases; unmatched junction nucleotides: 6. Germline values: CDR1 SGHNT, CDR2 YYREEE (reference sequence). The CDR3 is 16 amino acids. The CDR3 DNA sequence: TGTGCCAGCAGCTTGGTCGGGACAGGGGATATCTATGGCTACACCTTC. Protein sequence: CASSLVGTGDIYGYTF.

This clone was recorded only once. The chain employs TRBV18 and TRBJ2-7; possible D gene TRBD2, 5 bases. The CDR3 extends over 12 amino acids. Trimming removed 5 bases from V and 5 bases from J, with 10 bases in between. CDR1 KGHSH and CDR2 LQKENI come from the germline V gene. CDR3: CASSSEGDEQYF. CDR3 in DNA: TGTGCCAGCTCATCAGAGGGCGACGAGCAGTACTTC.

This clone was observed a handful of times. CDR3 sequence (DNA): TGTGCCAGCAGCTTAGGACCCTCCCCTACAGGGTGGGGAACCTACGAGCAGTACTTC. Translated: CASSLGPSPTGWGTYEQYF. This sequence joins TRBV11-2 and TRBJ2-7; D might be TRBD1 (6 bases). V was shortened by 1 base and J by 2 bases, with 24 bases between the two germline ends. Germline CDR1 and CDR2: SGHAT and FQNNGV. This CDR3 is built from 19 residues.

The chain links TRBV13 to TRBJ2-7, with a tentative D call TRBD2 (7 bases). The V end was cut by 0 bases, the J end by 4 bases, with 13 bases between. CDR3 length: 15 residues. Germline V gene lookup returns CDR1 PRHDT and CDR2 FYEKMQ (reference sequence). Written as DNA, the CDR3 is TGTGCCAGCAGCTTAGGGCGGGGGCCCCAATACGAGCAGTACTTC. It codes for CASSLGRGPQYEQYF.

The chain employs TRBV29-1 and TRBJ2-1; TRBD1 is a possible D gene (6 bases). This CDR3 region has 12 residues. V dropped 7 bases and J dropped 10 bases, with 17 bases sitting between them. Germline V gene sequence: CDR1 SQVTM, CDR2 ANQGSEA. CDR3 region: CSGRQAIREQFF. As DNA, the CDR3 is TGCAGCGGCAGACAGGCTATCAGAGAGCAGTTCTTC.

The genes are TRBV19 and TRBJ2-3, with TRBD1 matching over 8 bases. The ends lost 5 bases at V and 2 bases at J; junction bases unmatched: 6. CDR1 is LNHDA and CDR2 is SQIVND in the germline V gene (reference sequence). This CDR3 has 15 amino acids. The CDR3 DNA follows: TGTGCCAGTAGTCCCAGGACAGGGCCCACAGATACGCAGTATTTT. This translates into CASSPRTGPTDTQYF.

V is TRBV7-3 and J is TRBJ1-1; no firm D call. Germline V gives CDR1 SGHTA, CDR2 FQGTGA. The CDR3 sequence is 14 residues long. V lost 3 bases to trimming and J lost 1 base, with 9 bases between them. The CDR3 coding sequence is TGTGCCAGCAGCTTGCTCGGAGCGAACACTGAAGCTTTCTTT. Its translation is CASSLLGANTEAFF.